A single sample gave rise to the 22 T cell receptor beta chains below, sequenced in a study of blood T cells in healthy people across ages. The second PCR ran about 6 to 12 cycles with a sample-barcoded 5' primer and J-beta primers. MiXCR was run by TCRdb on the 5' RACE reads, yielding one entry per CDR3 protein. The sample includes about 730,000 distinct CDR3 sequences, approximately 43% seen only once; the top ten take 20% to 25%. The sample consisted of blood. The receptors here all came from a woman aged 60-70 years in good health.

This clonotype was picked up a small number of times. This may be a read error, as it is one base from a much larger clone. The chain recombines TRBV20-1 with TRBJ2-1, with D possibly matching TRBD2 (6 bases). V was trimmed by 2 bases and J by 13 bases, leaving 18 bases between them. The CDR3 extends over 13 amino acids. Germline V gene data show CDR1 as DFQATT and CDR2 as SNEGSKA (reference sequence). CDR3 protein: CSARKVGGETQFF. In DNA form, the CDR3 reads TGCAGTGCTAGAAAAGTCGGCGGGGAGACCCAGTTCTTC.

The rearrangement uses TRBV7-2 and TRBJ2-7; no clear D gene. V was clipped by 5 bases and J by 6 bases, with 14 bases between them. This CDR3 contains 13 residues. The germline V gene has CDR1 SGHTA and CDR2 FQGNSA. The CDR3 DNA follows: TGTGCCAGCAGCGCTAACCGCCCCGGCGAGCAGTACTTC. This encodes CASSANRPGEQYF.

This clonotype was counted a few times. The rearrangement uses TRBV5-1 and TRBJ2-3; 8 positions match TRBD2. CDR3 length: 16 residues. The J segment lost 6 bases and the V segment lost 3 bases, leaving 12 bases of the junction unmatched. Germline CDR1 reads SGHRS; CDR2 reads YFSETQ. The CDR3 nucleotides are TGCGCCAGCAGCTCACGTCTCAGCGGGGGTTTGGATACGCAGTATTTT. This sequence encodes CASSSRLSGGLDTQYF.

Of note for this clonotype: The junction departs from the called germline gene at one end, perhaps through a read error. This rearrangement joins TRBV20-1 to TRBJ1-6, with D perhaps TRBD1 (5 bases). The CDR3 has 16 residues. CDR1 and CDR2 from the germline V gene are DFQATT and SNEGSKA (reference sequence). This CDR3 is CSARGEGGRYNSPLHF. The CDR3 DNA is TGCAGCGCTAGAGGGGAAGGCGGGCGCTATAATTCACCCCTCCACTTT.

V and J are TRBV3-1 and TRBJ1-2, with 9 bases aligning to TRBD1. This CDR3 contains 16 residues. Germline values: CDR1 LGHDT, CDR2 YNNKEL (reference sequence). With V trimmed by 1 base and J by 1 base, 4 bases remained unmatched. Here the CDR3 reads CASSQAPGQGNYGYTF. CDR3 in DNA: TGTGCCAGCAGCCAAGCCCCGGGACAGGGTAACTATGGCTACACCTTC.

This clonotype was seen only a few times. V usage is TRBV25-1 and J usage is TRBJ2-7; 12 bases align to TRBD1. Germline values: CDR1 MGHDK, CDR2 SYGVNS. After removal of 3 bases from V and 6 bases from J, the junction contained 9 bases not matched to a gene. This CDR3 spans 16 amino acids. CDR3 protein: CASSDGGGQGAAEQYF. As DNA, the CDR3 is TGTGCCAGCAGTGACGGGGGGGGACAGGGGGCTGCCGAGCAGTACTTC.

This chain joins TRBV7-3 and TRBJ1-1; tentatively, D is TRBD1 (6 bases). Between the trimmed V and J ends, which lost 5 bases and 0 bases, there was a span of 16 bases. This CDR3 contains 16 residues. Germline-derived CDR1 and CDR2 are SGHTA and FQGTGA. CDR3 bases: TGTGCCAGCAGCCCAGGACAGAACGTCATGAACACTGAAGCTTTCTTT. Residues: CASSPGQNVMNTEAFF. Together with reference TRBV7-3 and TRBJ1-1, the CDR3 gives the full variable domain: GAGVSQTPSNKVTEKGKYVELRCDPISGHTALYWYRQSLGQGPEFLIYFQGTGAADDSGLPNDRFFAVRPEGSVSTLKIQRTERGDSAVYLCASSPGQNVMNTEAFFGQGTRLTVV.

The chain has TRBV5-1 and TRBJ1-2; unclear D gene. Deletions cut 2 bases from V and 0 bases from J, with 14 bases between. Germline values: CDR1 SGHRS, CDR2 YFSETQ. The CDR3 loop spans 16 amino acids. The CDR3 loop reads CASSFLIQVANYGYTF. DNA of the CDR3: TGCGCCAGCAGCTTCCTGATACAAGTAGCTAACTATGGCTACACCTTC.

The rearrangement links TRBV3-1 to TRBJ2-1, with TRBD2 matching over 10 bases. Germline V gene data show CDR1 as LGHDT and CDR2 as YNNKEL (reference sequence). The CDR3 loop spans 18 amino acids. V was pared by 4 bases and J by 2 bases, with 11 bases of the junction left unmatched. The CDR3 DNA follows: TGTGCCAGCAGCCCGATCACGGGGACTAGCGTTACCTACAATGAGCAGTTCTTC. Residues: CASSPITGTSVTYNEQFF.

The chain employs TRBV27 and TRBJ1-2; D perhaps matches TRBD1 (5 bases). V lost 5 bases, J lost 6 bases, and 16 bases lay in between. Germline lookup yields CDR1 MNHEY and CDR2 SMNVEV (reference sequence). The CDR3 spans 14 residues. The CDR3 sequence: CASSPRGLTDGYTF. The CDR3 DNA reads as TGTGCCAGCAGTCCAAGGGGATTAACTGATGGCTACACCTTC.

The CDR3 here is CSASLGGVGEQFF. CDR3 nucleotides: TGCAGTGCTTCCCTCGGGGGGGTTGGTGAGCAGTTCTTC. The chain employs TRBV20-1 and TRBJ2-1, with 8 bases matching TRBD2. Unmatched junction bases numbered 9, after V lost 5 bases and J lost 9 bases. CDR1 and CDR2 (germline): DFQATT, SNEGSKA (reference sequence). This CDR3 region has 13 residues.

The rearrangement joins TRBV28 to TRBJ2-3, with D maybe TRBD1 (6 bases). The CDR3 extends over 13 amino acids. Trimming took 11 bases from V and 2 from J, leaving 14 bases between them. Per the germline V gene, CDR1 is MDHEN and CDR2 is SYDVKM. For the CDR3, the DNA is TGTGCCGGCCAAGGACAGTTCACAGATACGCAGTATTTT. It is translated as CAGQGQFTDTQYF.

The chain couples TRBV6-6 to TRBJ1-2, with 12 bases that match TRBD1. The CDR3 consists of 14 residues. CDR1 and CDR2 (germline): MNHNY, SVGAGI (reference sequence). Unmatched junction bases numbered 7, after V lost 6 bases and J lost 8 bases. CDR3 loop: CASRTRGQGAGYTF. CDR3 DNA: TGTGCCAGCAGGACTAGGGGACAGGGGGCCGGCTACACCTTC.

This rearrangement joins TRBV28 to TRBJ2-1; D ambiguous. Germline V lookup: CDR1 MDHEN, CDR2 SYDVKM. Trimming removed 6 bases from V and 0 bases from J, with 15 bases in between. This CDR3 has 16 residues. The CDR3 reads CASSQATESSYNEQFF. As DNA, the CDR3 is TGTGCCAGCAGCCAAGCAACAGAGTCCTCCTACAATGAGCAGTTCTTC.

This clonotype was counted a few times. This rearrangement joins TRBV18 to TRBJ2-5, with 8 bases that match TRBD1. Trimming cost V 1 base and J 4 bases; bases outside gene matches: 2. This CDR3 is built from 14 residues. Looked up from germline, CDR1 is KGHSH and CDR2 is LQKENI. The CDR3: CASSPRQGLETQYF. Written as DNA, the CDR3 is TGTGCCAGCTCACCACGACAGGGGCTAGAGACCCAGTACTTC.

The chain couples TRBV20-1 to TRBJ2-7; 7 nucleotides line up with TRBD2. The tail of the sequence fits TRBJ2-5 better, so the J call may be wrong. The CDR3 covers 14 residues. Germline CDR1 DFQATT, CDR2 SNEGSKA (reference sequence). The CDR3 DNA sequence: TGCAGTGCGCCCGTTGGGGGGGACGGAGAGACCCAGTACTTC. It yields the protein CSAPVGGDGETQYF.

The chain employs TRBV29-1 and TRBJ2-1, with D perhaps TRBD2 (7 bases). This CDR3 is built from 17 residues. Looked up from germline, CDR1 is SQVTM and CDR2 is ANQGSEA. Trimming stripped 4 bases from V and 2 bases from J, with 21 bases between. CDR3 loop: CSVGGGFGGGAYNEQFF. The CDR3, as DNA: TGCAGCGTTGGGGGGGGTTTTGGCGGGGGCGCCTACAATGAGCAGTTCTTC.

This clonotype was counted only a few times. CDR3 nucleotide sequence: TGTGCCAGCAGCCAAGCTGGACAGCTGATTAACTATGGCTACACCTTC. Translation: CASSQAGQLINYGYTF. The chain links TRBV3-1 to TRBJ1-2, with D perhaps TRBD1 (6 bases). Germline values: CDR1 LGHDT, CDR2 YNNKEL (reference sequence). V lost 1 base, J lost 1 base, and 13 bases lay in between. The length of the CDR3 is 16 residues.

The CDR3 sequence is CASGKLAGGRQETQYF. CDR3 coding DNA: TGTGCCAGCGGTAAGCTAGCGGGGGGAAGGCAAGAGACCCAGTACTTC. V gene TRBV6-1 combines with J gene TRBJ2-5; 11 nucleotides agree with TRBD2. The CDR3 loop spans 16 amino acids. V was pared by 8 bases and J by 2 bases, with 10 bases of the junction left unmatched. CDR1 is MNHNS, CDR2 SASEGT, per germline.

CDR3 loop: CASSQDAQRGGNEQFF. The CDR3, as DNA: TGTGCCAGCAGCCAAGATGCCCAGCGGGGGGGCAATGAGCAGTTCTTC. The chain is built from TRBV4-2 and TRBJ2-1; TRBD2 agrees at 10 bases. Germline CDR1 reads LGHNA; CDR2 reads YNFKEQ. V trimming: 0 bases; J trimming: 6 bases; junction bases outside the gene matches: 5. CDR3 size: 16 residues.

This clonotype was detected ten times or more. The rearrangement links TRBV27 to TRBJ2-3; D gene unclear. Germline lookup yields CDR1 MNHEY and CDR2 SMNVEV (reference sequence). The CDR3 is 12 amino acids. Trimming shortened V by 6 bases and J by 3 bases, and 7 bases separated the two germline ends. CDR3 bases: TGTGCCAGCAGCTCAGAGACAGATACGCAGTATTTT. It yields the protein CASSSETDTQYF.

This clonotype turned up a few times. This chain joins TRBV9 and TRBJ2-3; D is ambiguous. Per germline, CDR1 SGDLS and CDR2 YYNGEE. V gave up 4 bases and J gave up 0 bases, with 12 bases separating them. The CDR3 is 15 amino acids. The DNA of the CDR3 is TGTGCCAGCAGCCGGCGGCAGGTTAGCACAGATACGCAGTATTTT. Residues: CASSRRQVSTDTQYF.